The 21 T cell receptor beta chains given below trace back to one sample, sequenced in a study of blood T cell repertoires in COVID-19. Sequencing used immunoSEQ multiplex PCR; TCRdb keeps in-frame clones, though not all of them. The sample has tens of thousands of clones, 89% seen once. The sequenced sample was peripheral blood. The receptors stem from a man aged 45-65 years with COVID-19, enrolled during active disease.

Of note for this clone: The junction and the germline gene differ at one end; a read error may be behind it. The V gene is TRBV12-3 or TRBV12-4, the J gene TRBJ2-7; D perhaps matches TRBD2 (6 bases). The length of the CDR3 is 13 residues. The CDR3 bases are TGTGCCAGCAGTTTTAGAGGTGGGGACTTAGTTAACTTC. Protein product: CASSFRGGDLVNF.

The rearrangement links TRBV19 to TRBJ2-2; 9 nucleotides align to TRBD2. The CDR3 loop spans 20 amino acids. V was pared by 0 bases and J by 1 base, with 12 bases of the junction left unmatched. Germline-derived CDR1 and CDR2 are LNHDA and SQIVND (reference sequence). Written as DNA, the CDR3 is TGTGCCAGTAGTATAGATCAGGCTAGCGGGGTCCCTTGGAACACCGGGGAGCTGTTTTTT. It yields the protein CASSIDQASGVPWNTGELFF.

The rearrangement links TRBV5-1 to TRBJ1-1; D remains unclear. V lost 5 bases, J lost 1 base, and 12 bases lay in between. Looked up from germline, CDR1 is SGHRS and CDR2 is YFSETQ. The CDR3 has 14 residues. CDR3 nucleotides: TGCGCCAGCAGAGCATCAGCGGCGAACACTGAAGCTTTCTTT. Translation: CASRASAANTEAFF.

CDR3 sequence: CASSVTGITDTQYF. The CDR3 DNA is TGTGCCAGCAGCGTGACAGGGATCACAGATACGCAGTATTTT. The V and J genes are TRBV11-3 and TRBJ2-3; 7 bases fit TRBD1. CDR1 is SGHNT, CDR2 YENEEA, per germline. The ends lost 5 bases at V and 2 bases at J; junction bases unmatched: 4. The CDR3 length is 14 residues.

The chain is built from TRBV12-5 and TRBJ1-2; no definite D call. The length of the CDR3 is 13 residues. With 7 bases removed from V and 5 bases from J, the gap between germline ends came to 14 bases. CDR1 LGHNT and CDR2 FRNRAP come from the germline V gene. Here the CDR3 reads CASAVDGKYGYTF. For the CDR3, the DNA is TGTGCTAGTGCCGTCGACGGGAAATATGGCTACACCTTC.

The chain carries TRBV19 and TRBJ2-1; tentative D call: TRBD2 (6 bases). The CDR3 has 17 amino acids. Germline V gene data show CDR1 as LNHDA and CDR2 as SQIVND (reference sequence). With 0 bases removed from V and 0 bases from J, the gap between germline ends came to 12 bases. CDR3 region: CASSIEGTGGSYNEQFF. The CDR3 DNA reads as TGTGCCAGTAGTATAGAAGGTACCGGGGGCTCCTACAATGAGCAGTTCTTC. The entire variable domain, with the rest obtained from reference TRBV19 and TRBJ2-1, is as follows: DGGITQSPKYLFRKEGQNVTLSCEQNLNHDAMYWYRQDPGQGLRLIYYSQIVNDFQKGDIAEGYSVSREKKESFPLTVTSAQKNPTAFYLCASSIEGTGGSYNEQFFGPGTRLTVL.

The chain couples TRBV20-1 to TRBJ1-1; possible D gene TRBD1, 6 bases. This CDR3 region has 11 residues. Trimming removed 8 bases from V and 4 bases from J, with 11 bases in between. Germline CDR1 and CDR2: DFQATT and SNEGSKA (reference sequence). The CDR3: CSRTVVTEAFF. The DNA of the CDR3 is TGCAGTAGGACAGTTGTCACTGAAGCTTTCTTT.

The rearrangement uses TRBV2 and TRBJ1-5; TRBD1 agrees at 7 bases. Germline V gives CDR1 SNHLY, CDR2 FYNNEI. This CDR3 spans 16 amino acids. V trimming: 8 bases; J trimming: 2 bases; junction bases outside the gene matches: 12. The CDR3 DNA sequence: TGTGCCAGCTGCAGACAGGGTGGGAAGGGCAATCAGCCCCAGCATTTT. This sequence encodes CASCRQGGKGNQPQHF.

This chain connects TRBV19 to TRBJ2-2, with 8 bases fitting TRBD2. V was clipped by 3 bases and J by 7 bases; unmatched bases: 1. This CDR3 contains 13 residues. Germline CDR1 reads LNHDA; CDR2 reads SQIVND (reference sequence). CDR3 sequence reads: CASSILAGGELFF. CDR3 nucleotides: TGTGCCAGTAGTATCCTAGCGGGCGGGGAGCTGTTTTTT.

The chain combines TRBV6-2 or TRBV6-3 with TRBJ1-1; 8 bases fit TRBD1. Trimming cost V 5 bases and J 7 bases; bases outside gene matches: 9. The V gene's germline CDR1 is MNHEY and CDR2 SVGEGT. This CDR3 spans 14 amino acids. Here the CDR3 DNA reads TGTGCCAGCAGTCCAGGGACAGGTTTTCGTGAAGCTTTCTTT. Protein: CASSPGTGFREAFF.

This clone was detected only a few times. The chain carries TRBV3-1 (or the pseudogene TRBV3-2) and TRBJ1-5; perhaps TRBD1 as D (5 bases). CDR1 and CDR2 from the germline V gene are LGHDT and YNNKEL (reference sequence). V was cut by 4 bases and J by 3 bases, with 25 bases left in between. This CDR3 has 19 amino acids. The CDR3 protein is CASSPPAGEVVETNQPQHF. For the CDR3, the DNA is TGTGCCAGCAGCCCTCCGGCGGGGGAAGTAGTGGAGACCAATCAGCCCCAGCATTTT.

The CDR3 nucleotides are TGTGCCAGCTCACCAATGGCCAAGATGACTGAAGCTTTCTTT. This encodes CASSPMAKMTEAFF. The chain has TRBV18 and TRBJ1-1, with D uncertain. The V and J ends lost 2 bases and 5 bases respectively, with 12 bases between them. The CDR3 length is 14 residues. From germline, CDR1 is KGHSH and CDR2 LQKENI.

This chain links TRBV11-1 with TRBJ2-1; a possible D gene is TRBD2 (5 bases). V lost 1 base to trimming and J lost 0 bases, with 10 bases between them. This CDR3 comprises 16 residues. The germline V gene has CDR1 SGHAT and CDR2 FQDESV (reference sequence). The CDR3 nucleotides read TGTGCCAGCAGCTTAGGGCTAGCTAGCTCCTACAATGAGCAGTTCTTC. Translating it yields CASSLGLASSYNEQFF.

This clone was recorded a few times. The gene calls are TRBV18 and TRBJ1-2; 8 bases align to TRBD1. The ends lost 0 bases at V and 4 bases at J; junction bases unmatched: 10. Germline assignment: CDR1 KGHSH and CDR2 LQKENI. The CDR3 length is 17 residues. CDR3 amino acids: CASSPPGQGLTLYGYTF. The CDR3 region has the DNA TGTGCCAGCTCACCACCTGGACAGGGCCTGACTCTCTATGGCTACACCTTC.

The CDR3 sequence is CASSLGQGKVGLSEAFF. The DNA for the CDR3 is TGTGCCAGCAGCCTCGGACAGGGTAAAGTGGGCCTGTCTGAAGCTTTCTTT. V and J are TRBV14 and TRBJ1-1; TRBD1 agrees at 8 bases. Germline CDR1 is SGHDN and CDR2 is FVKESK. The J segment lost 6 bases and the V segment lost 4 bases, leaving 16 bases of the junction unmatched. The length of the CDR3 is 17 residues.

The chain links TRBV3-1 (or the pseudogene TRBV3-2) to TRBJ2-7, with D perhaps TRBD1 (6 bases). The CDR3 spans 14 residues. Germline lookup yields CDR1 LGHDT and CDR2 YNNKEL (reference sequence). V was clipped by 3 bases and J by 2 bases, with 11 bases between them. The CDR3 reads CASSHRGRPYEQYF. CDR3 DNA sequence: TGTGCCAGCAGCCACAGGGGTAGGCCCTACGAGCAGTACTTC.

This clone has a single count. V usage is TRBV19 and J usage is TRBJ2-1, with D uncertain. Trimming pared 3 bases from V and 7 bases from J, leaving 4 bases between. The germline gives CDR1 LNHDA, CDR2 SQIVND (reference sequence). The CDR3 runs to 11 residues. CDR3 protein: CASSIVNEQFF. The CDR3 coding sequence is TGTGCCAGTAGTATCGTGAATGAGCAGTTCTTC.

This rearrangement joins TRBV14 to TRBJ1-6; D ambiguous. V was shortened by 0 bases and J by 11 bases, with 5 bases between the two germline ends. Per the germline V gene, CDR1 is SGHDN and CDR2 is FVKESK. The CDR3 length is 12 residues. The DNA of the CDR3 is TGTGCCAGCAGCCAAGATACGGCACCCCTCCACTTT. As protein: CASSQDTAPLHF.

The rearrangement links TRBV9 to TRBJ1-5; D gene unclear. Trimming removed 3 bases from V and 3 bases from J, with 10 bases in between. The CDR3 length is 14 residues. The germline gives CDR1 SGDLS, CDR2 YYNGEE. CDR3 residues: CASSAKSVNQPQHF. CDR3 sequence (DNA): TGTGCCAGCAGCGCTAAGTCGGTCAATCAGCCCCAGCATTTT.

The CDR3: CAWNVGGFGNQPQHF. In DNA, the CDR3 is TGTGCCTGGAACGTTGGGGGCTTCGGGAATCAGCCCCAGCATTTT. The chain couples TRBV30 to TRBJ1-5; possible D gene TRBD1, 6 bases. Per germline, CDR1 GTSNPN and CDR2 SVGIG (reference sequence). Trimming took off 4 bases at V and 4 bases at J, with 17 bases between the two ends. CDR3 size: 15 residues. Together with reference TRBV30 and TRBJ1-5, the CDR3 gives the full variable domain: SQTIHQWPATLVQPVGSPLSLECTVEGTSNPNLYWYRQAAGRGLQLLFYSVGIGQISSEVPQNLSASRPQDRQFILSSKKLLLSDSGFYLCAWNVGGFGNQPQHFGDGTRLSIL.

The rearrangement links TRBV5-1 to TRBJ1-1; D not resolved. The V end lost 4 bases, the J end lost 1 base, and 14 bases lay between the germline ends. The germline V gene has CDR1 SGHRS and CDR2 YFSETQ. The CDR3 runs 15 residues. The CDR3 DNA sequence: TGCGCCAGCAGCCCTACAGCGGTGGAGAACACTGAAGCTTTCTTT. Encoded protein: CASSPTAVENTEAFF. Combining the CDR3 with reference TRBV5-1 and TRBJ1-1 gives the whole variable domain KAGVTQTPRYLIKTRGQQVTLSCSPISGHRSVSWYQQTPGQGLQFLFEYFSETQRNKGNFPGRFSGRQFSNSRSEMNVSTLELGDSALYLCASSPTAVENTEAFFGQGTRLTVV.